This TCR beta chain was identified during a study of beta chain features in type 1 diabetes. This clone has at least ten counts. V lost 4 bases, J lost 0 bases, and 10 bases lay in between. Germline CDR1 is MNHEY and CDR2 is SMNVEV (reference sequence). The CDR3 has 14 amino acids. Investigators reverse transcribed all isolated RNA, so they sequenced expressed TCRB transcripts. Some 4 million reads on average were seen across naive, central memory and regulatory T cell samples. Sequencing used immunoSEQ multiplex PCR; TCRdb keeps in-frame clones, though not all of them. There are some 150,000 clones in the sample; around 10% occur only once, and roughly 2% lies in the top ten.

This receptor was obtained from a young man in good health. Sequencing was carried out using central memory CD4+ T cells from blood. The genes are TRBV27 and TRBJ2-7; TRBD1 or TRBD2 may be the D gene (5 bases each). The CDR3 bases are TGTGCCAGCAGTTACAGGACTTCCTCCTACGAGCAGTACTTC. It translates to CASSYRTSSYEQYF.